The T cell receptor beta chain described here comes from a study of blood T cell repertoires in COVID-19. Original methodology: How many nucleated cells were present was estimated from reference gene primer amplification. Assay: immunoSEQ multiplex PCR; the TCRdb copy retains only in-frame clones and omits some. That table furnishes V, J and clone size, whereas the DNA furnished D and trimming. The sample lists 150,000 to 250,000 clones; more than 75% were seen once. The sequence derives from a woman aged 40-49 years with COVID-19, enrolled during active disease. Sequencing was performed on peripheral blood.

CDR3 coding DNA: TGTGCCAGAAGCTCTCCGGGACAGGGTAGCACAGATACGCAGTATTTT. Protein product: CARSSPGQGSTDTQYF. The rearrangement joins TRBV5-3 to TRBJ2-3; 9 bases align to TRBD1. Being an ORF, TRBV5-3 has a function that is uncertain. The ends lost 3 bases at V and 0 bases at J; junction bases unmatched: 5. The CDR3 has 16 amino acids.